This T cell receptor beta chain was obtained from a study of shared clonotypes between healthy human individuals. The authors sequenced unsorted PBMC DNA on ten immunoSEQ deep assay plates. Libraries were prepared by immunoSEQ multiplex PCR; TCRdb keeps only in-frame clonotypes and omits some of them. This table has some 480,000 clones, 65% to 80% appearing once. Donors included only healthy HIV-negative adults lacking recent acute infections or vaccinations. Sequencing was done on a sample of PBMCs. The origin of this receptor is a woman between 35 and 50 years old in good health. Some clones in this sample may be carry-over from other donors' samples.

The CDR3, as DNA: TGTGCCAGCAGTTTATGGGAGGGTAGCGGGAGGAGTGAGCAGTACTTC. Protein sequence: CASSLWEGSGRSEQYF. The V and J genes are TRBV27 and TRBJ2-7, with 10 bases fitting TRBD2. The J segment lost 7 bases and the V segment lost 1 base, leaving 10 bases of the junction unmatched. CDR1 is MNHEY, CDR2 SMNVEV, per germline (reference sequence). CDR3 length: 16 residues.